This TCR beta chain was identified in a study of immune heterogeneity within non-small cell lung tumors. Study findings and constraints: Both recurring identical dominant CDR3 beta clonotypes and site-unique high-frequency clones were observed across tumor sites within a patient.

On this clonotype itself: Its antigen is as yet unknown.

The V and J ends lost 5 bases and 7 bases respectively, with 14 bases between them. Germline V CDR1 and CDR2: GTSNPN, SVGIG (reference sequence). The CDR3 has 13 residues. The TCR beta CDR3 region was amplified by multiplex PCR employing 32 V and 13 J primers. TCRdb re-derived calls from the multiplex PCR reads in MiXCR, one entry per CDR3 protein. The sample contains 3,000 to 4,000 distinct CDR3 sequences, 37% of which appear only once. Bulk tumor gDNA, roughly 600 ng per sample, served as the TCR template. Several biopsies were spaced far apart within each primary tumor and obtained as surgery took place. Untreated, newly diagnosed non-small cell lung cancer patients underwent curative surgery.

The TCR originated in a man aged 65-85 years with non-small cell lung cancer. Sequenced sample: lung tumor tissue. V gene TRBV30 combines with J gene TRBJ2-2; D call uncertain. CDR3 DNA: TGTGCCTGGCGGGCTTTCGCCATCGGGGAGCTGTTTTTT. Translating it yields CAWRAFAIGELFF.